The sequence of this TCR beta chain was determined in a study of spatial heterogeneity in lung cancer. TCRdb processed the 5' RACE reads anew with MiXCR; each CDR3 protein has one entry. Here the sample spans tens of thousands of distinct CDR3 sequences, approximately 20% being singletons. Described time point: blood at routine non-recurrence follow-up after resection. This clonotype was counted between two and nine times. The sample was PBMCs, taken at follow-up. This clonotype was sampled from a male donor with early-stage non-small cell lung cancer.

The CDR3 bases are TGTGCCAGCAGTTTCCGCGGTAGCTTGGATGAGCAGTTCTTC. It is translated as CASSFRGSLDEQFF. The chain carries TRBV12-3 or TRBV12-4 and TRBJ2-1; D is unresolved. V was trimmed by 3 bases and J by 8 bases, leaving 14 bases between them. The CDR3 has 14 amino acids.